The next 31 T cell receptor beta chains were all read from a single sample in a study of blood T cell repertoires in COVID-19. Clones were read by immunoSEQ multiplex PCR, and TCRdb kept only the in-frame ones, dropping some. Among approximately 170,000 clones listed, about 88% were seen once. Sequencing was carried out using peripheral blood. The receptors were sampled from a man aged 60-69 years with acute or convalescent COVID-19.

This chain connects TRBV18 to TRBJ1-2, with 9 bases identical to TRBD1. CDR3 length equals 14 residues. Germline loops: CDR1 KGHSH, CDR2 LQKENI. V trimming: 3 bases; J trimming: 3 bases; junction bases outside the gene matches: 2. CDR3 nucleotides: TGTGCCAGCTCACCTGGGACAGGGTACTATGGCTACACCTTC. This sequence encodes CASSPGTGYYGYTF.

CDR3 protein: CASAAGEGDEQFF. In DNA form, the CDR3 reads TGTGCCAGCGCGGCGGGAGAAGGGGATGAGCAGTTCTTC. J is TRBJ2-1 and V is TRBV3-1 (or the pseudogene TRBV3-2); 7 bases match TRBD2. The CDR3 consists of 13 residues. Germline CDR1 reads LGHDT; CDR2 reads YNNKEL (reference sequence). J lost 8 bases, V lost 8 bases, and 9 bases had no gene match.

This sequence joins TRBV19 and TRBJ1-4; D gene unclear. Germline values: CDR1 LNHDA, CDR2 SQIVND (reference sequence). Trimming took 0 bases from V and 10 from J, leaving 18 bases between them. The CDR3 is 16 amino acids. This chain's CDR3 is CASSIDWGERKGKLFF. CDR3 bases: TGTGCCAGTAGTATAGATTGGGGTGAGCGGAAGGGAAAACTGTTTTTT. Based on the CDR3 plus reference TRBV19 and TRBJ1-4, the full variable domain is DGGITQSPKYLFRKEGQNVTLSCEQNLNHDAMYWYRQDPGQGLRLIYYSQIVNDFQKGDIAEGYSVSREKKESFPLTVTSAQKNPTAFYLCASSIDWGERKGKLFFGSGTQLSVL.

V is TRBV27 and J is TRBJ1-4; 7 nucleotides agree with TRBD1. The germline V gene encodes CDR1 MNHEY and CDR2 SMNVEV (reference sequence). J gave up 7 bases and V 4 bases, and 3 bases lay outside the gene matches. This CDR3 region has 13 residues. CDR3 sequence: CASSSRGIEKLFF. The CDR3 coding sequence is TGTGCCAGCAGTTCCAGGGGGATTGAAAAACTGTTTTTT.

This chain uses TRBV7-2 with TRBJ2-2; 9 bases match TRBD2. Unmatched junction bases numbered 9, after V lost 1 base and J lost 3 bases. CDR1 is SGHTA, CDR2 FQGNSA, per germline. The CDR3 covers 18 residues. CDR3 DNA: TGTGCCAGCAGCTTAGTGGGAGGACTAGCGCGGGACACCGGGGAGCTGTTTTTT. It codes for CASSLVGGLARDTGELFF.

The V call is TRBV15, the J call TRBJ1-3, with D hard to call. The CDR3 has 13 residues. The germline V gene has CDR1 LNHNV and CDR2 YYDKDF (reference sequence). The ends were cut back, 0 bases at V and 4 bases at J, with 4 bases in the middle. Here the CDR3 reads CATSRDLGNTIYF. In DNA form, the CDR3 reads TGTGCCACCAGCAGAGATCTGGGAAACACCATATATTTT.

The chain links TRBV6-5 to TRBJ1-4; 7 bases agree with TRBD1. This CDR3 contains 15 residues. Losses at the gene ends were 7 bases for V and 8 bases for J; bases not matched to a gene: 13. Germline CDR1 reads MNHEY; CDR2 reads SVGAGI. CDR3 in amino acids: CASKLRGRNIEKLFF. The CDR3 region has the DNA TGTGCCAGCAAGTTGAGGGGGCGAAATATCGAAAAACTGTTTTTT.

The rearrangement uses TRBV6-4 and TRBJ1-4; no reliable D call. V shed 0 bases and J shed 7 bases, with 9 bases lying between them. The CDR3 sequence is 14 residues long. CDR1 and CDR2 (germline): MRHNA, SNTAGT. The CDR3 spells CASSDSSEFEKLFF. In DNA, the CDR3 is TGTGCCAGCAGTGACTCGAGCGAATTTGAAAAACTGTTTTTT.

V gene TRBV19 combines with J gene TRBJ2-7; 15 nucleotides align to TRBD2. CDR3 length: 17 amino acids. The ends lost 4 bases at V and 0 bases at J; junction bases unmatched: 4. Per germline, CDR1 LNHDA and CDR2 SQIVND (reference sequence). CDR3 in DNA: TGTGCCAGTAGTAGCGGGACTAGCGGGAGGCTCTCCTACGAGCAGTACTTC. This gives the protein CASSSGTSGRLSYEQYF.

The chain combines TRBV15 with TRBJ1-2; D not certain. Germline V gene sequence: CDR1 LNHNV, CDR2 YYDKDF (reference sequence). V lost 3 bases to trimming and J lost 7 bases, with 9 bases between them. The length of the CDR3 is 12 residues. CDR3 sequence: CATSSSLSGYTF. The CDR3 region has the DNA TGTGCCACCAGCAGTTCACTCTCTGGCTACACCTTC. Using reference TRBV15 and TRBJ1-2 for the parts outside the CDR3, the full variable domain is DAMVIQNPRYQVTQFGKPVTLSCSQTLNHNVMYWYQQKSSQAPKLLFHYYDKDFNNEADTPDNFQSRRPNTSFCFLDIRSPGLGDTAMYLCATSSSLSGYTFGSGTRLTVV.

The chain combines TRBV6-5 with TRBJ1-6; 7 bases align to TRBD1. The V gene end was trimmed by 6 bases and the J gene end by 4 bases; junction bases not matched to a gene: 6. Germline CDR1 reads MNHEY; CDR2 reads SVGAGI. The CDR3 is made up of 15 amino acids. CDR3 loop: CASRKRQGYNSPLHF. In DNA form, the CDR3 reads TGTGCCAGCAGGAAACGACAGGGATATAATTCACCCCTCCACTTT.

The rearrangement links TRBV4-1 to TRBJ2-7, with 9 bases aligning to TRBD1. Germline CDR1 reads MGHRA; CDR2 reads YSYEKL. V shed 5 bases and J 2 bases; nucleotides not matched to a gene: 4. CDR3 size: 14 residues. Here the CDR3 DNA reads TGCGCCAGCAGCGAAAACAGGGGGCCCTACGAGCAGTACTTC. Translation: CASSENRGPYEQYF.

This rearrangement joins TRBV6-5 to TRBJ2-7, with 10 positions matching TRBD1. This CDR3 is 14 amino acids long. CDR1 MNHEY and CDR2 SVGAGI come from the germline V gene. With 7 bases clipped from V and 0 bases from J, the junction kept 3 bases outside the gene matches. In nucleotides, the CDR3 is TGTGCCAGCAAAGGGGACAGGGGCTCCTACGAGCAGTACGTC. Translating gives CASKGDRGSYEQYV.

This clone was observed a handful of times. The chain employs TRBV12-3 or TRBV12-4 and TRBJ2-1, with D perhaps matching TRBD1 (5 bases). The V end lost 3 bases, the J end lost 7 bases, and 10 bases lay between the germline ends. CDR3 length equals 13 residues. The CDR3 DNA reads as TGTGCCAGCAGTTTCCGTCCAGGGAATGAGCAGTTCTTC. Encoded protein: CASSFRPGNEQFF.

This chain joins TRBV7-3 and TRBJ2-3; 8 bases fit TRBD2. V lost 4 bases and J lost 4; bases outside the gene matches: 4. The CDR3 spans 14 residues. Germline V gene sequence: CDR1 SGHTA, CDR2 FQGTGA. DNA for the CDR3: TGTGCCAGCAGCTCCGGGGGGGGCCCAGATACGCAGTATTTT. The encoded protein is CASSSGGGPDTQYF.

Written as DNA, the CDR3 is TGTGCCAGCAGCGTCCTAGCGGGGGGCCAAGAGACCCAGTACTTC. As protein: CASSVLAGGQETQYF. V usage is TRBV9 and J usage is TRBJ2-5; TRBD2 matches 11 bases. CDR3 length equals 15 residues. The germline gives CDR1 SGDLS, CDR2 YYNGEE. With 2 bases clipped from V and 1 base from J, the junction kept 1 base outside the gene matches.

The chain couples TRBV19 to TRBJ2-4, with 7 bases aligning to TRBD1. Germline-derived CDR1 and CDR2 are LNHDA and SQIVND (reference sequence). Unmatched junction bases numbered 2, after V lost 3 bases and J lost 0 bases. The CDR3 consists of 15 residues. CDR3 coding DNA: TGTGCCAGTAGTATGGGACAGTTAGCCAAAAACATTCAGTACTTC. Translated: CASSMGQLAKNIQYF.

The chain is built from TRBV10-3 and TRBJ1-4; TRBD1 might be the D (6 bases). The ends were cut back, 2 bases at V and 5 bases at J, with 12 bases in the middle. In germline, CDR1 is ENHRY, CDR2 SYGVKD. The CDR3 consists of 15 residues. The CDR3 reads CAISETAGQNEKLFF. The CDR3 DNA sequence: TGTGCCATCAGTGAGACTGCAGGACAGAATGAAAAACTGTTTTTT.

The chain has TRBV6-5 and TRBJ2-1; 7 bases line up with TRBD2. Germline trimming cut 2 bases from V and 8 bases from J; bases unmatched to any gene: 6. Germline CDR1 is MNHEY and CDR2 is SVGAGI. The CDR3 totals 14 residues. This CDR3 is CASSYGLGRDEQFF. CDR3 bases: TGTGCCAGCAGTTACGGACTAGGGCGAGATGAGCAGTTCTTC.

In its sample, this clone was seen once. The chain is built from TRBV19 and TRBJ1-2; D ambiguous. Between the trimmed V and J ends, which lost 2 bases and 6 bases, there was a span of 16 bases. CDR1 is LNHDA and CDR2 is SQIVND in the germline V gene (reference sequence). This CDR3 has 15 amino acids. CDR3: CASSISARRGNGYTF. For the CDR3, the DNA is TGTGCCAGTAGTATATCTGCGCGTCGAGGGAATGGCTACACCTTC.

The chain recombines TRBV6-1 with TRBJ2-1, with TRBD2 identical over 7 bases. V lost 4 bases to trimming and J lost 1 base; unmatched junction nucleotides: 7. The CDR3 loop spans 16 amino acids. The germline V gene encodes CDR1 MNHNS and CDR2 SASEGT. The CDR3 DNA reads as TGTGCCAGCAGTGCTTCGACGGGAGGTTCCTACAATGAGCAGTTCTTC. Translating gives CASSASTGGSYNEQFF.

The genes are TRBV11-3 and TRBJ2-1, with a weak D call TRBD1 (5 bases). CDR1 is SGHNT, CDR2 YENEEA, per germline. The germline V and J ends were trimmed by 7 bases and 11 bases, with 12 bases remaining between them. The CDR3 is 11 residues long. CDR3 protein: CASTSQGKQFF. Here the CDR3 DNA reads TGTGCCAGCACCTCCCAGGGCAAGCAGTTCTTC.

The chain uses TRBV18 and TRBJ1-2; 11 bases match TRBD1. The CDR3 totals 16 residues. Germline CDR1 and CDR2: KGHSH and LQKENI. Trimming took 6 bases from V and 6 from J; bases not matched to a gene: 12. The CDR3 protein is CASSPTPGTGGDGYTF. CDR3 sequence (DNA): TGTGCCAGCTCCCCAACGCCCGGGACAGGGGGAGATGGCTACACCTTC.

The V and J genes are TRBV3-1 (or the pseudogene TRBV3-2) and TRBJ2-7; D remains ambiguous. There are 11 residues in the CDR3. The V end lost 4 bases, the J end lost 1 base, and 2 bases lay between the germline ends. Germline lookup yields CDR1 LGHDT and CDR2 YNNKEL (reference sequence). The chain's CDR3 is CASSPSYEQYF. The DNA for the CDR3 is TGTGCCAGCAGCCCTTCCTACGAGCAGTACTTC.

The chain uses TRBV29-1 and TRBJ1-4; a weak D match, TRBD1 (5 bases). V lost 3 bases and J 7 bases, leaving 12 bases between the germline ends. The length of the CDR3 is 13 residues. In germline, CDR1 is SQVTM, CDR2 ANQGSEA. The CDR3 loop is CSVDGGKGEKLFF. The CDR3 DNA reads TGCAGCGTTGACGGGGGAAAGGGTGAAAAACTGTTTTTT. Drawing the rest from reference TRBV29-1 and TRBJ1-4, the complete variable domain is SAVISQKPSRDICQRGTSLTIQCQVDSQVTMMFWYRQQPGQSLTLIATANQGSEATYESGFVIDKFPISRPNLTFSTLTVSNMSPEDSSIYLCSVDGGKGEKLFFGSGTQLSVL.

This clone has only one observation. This chain uses TRBV5-5 with TRBJ1-1; D gene ambiguous. The V gene lost 0 bases and the J gene lost 4 bases, with 13 bases spanning the gap. The length of the CDR3 is 15 residues. The germline gives CDR1 SGHKS, CDR2 YYEKEE (reference sequence). The DNA for the CDR3 is TGTGCCAGCAGCTTGGATTATCCGGGATCCACTGAAGCTTTCTTT. This translates into CASSLDYPGSTEAFF.

The V gene is TRBV25-1, the J gene TRBJ1-3; 7 positions agree with TRBD1. CDR1 MGHDK and CDR2 SYGVNS come from the germline V gene. V lost 4 bases, J lost 0 bases, and 3 bases stayed unmatched. There are 15 residues in the CDR3. This CDR3 is CASSGDRVSGNTIYF. CDR3 sequence (DNA): TGTGCCAGCAGTGGCGACAGGGTCTCTGGAAACACCATATATTTT.

This chain connects TRBV30 to TRBJ2-7, with a possible D match to TRBD1 (6 bases). The V end was cut by 2 bases, the J end by 3 bases, with 14 bases between. Per germline, CDR1 GTSNPN and CDR2 SVGIG (reference sequence). This CDR3 has 14 amino acids. The CDR3: CAWSPRTGYYEQYF. The CDR3 DNA follows: TGTGCCTGGAGTCCCCGCACAGGGTACTACGAGCAGTACTTC.

The V call is TRBV6-5, the J call TRBJ1-6; TRBD1 aligns across 7 bases. CDR3 size: 16 residues. J was trimmed by 4 bases and V by 4 bases; bases with no gene match: 7. Germline CDR1 MNHEY, CDR2 SVGAGI. The CDR3 nucleotides are TGTGCCAGCAGTTCAGACAGGGACCTTTATAATTCACCCCTCCACTTT. Its protein product is CASSSDRDLYNSPLHF.

This clone was counted only a few times. The chain has TRBV5-3 and TRBJ1-5; no definite D call. TRBV5-3 is marked as an open reading frame, function uncertain. Trimming left V 1 base short and J 7 bases short, with 12 bases between. The CDR3 runs to 14 residues. The CDR3: CARSLRREGQPQHF. CDR3 nucleotides: TGTGCCAGAAGCTTGAGGAGGGAAGGCCAGCCCCAGCATTTT.

The chain has TRBV7-2 and TRBJ2-5, with TRBD2 as a possible D gene (6 bases). CDR3 length: 15 residues. Germline CDR1 and CDR2: SGHTA and FQGNSA. V lost 6 bases and J lost 1, with 15 bases in between. The CDR3 region has the DNA TGTGCCAGCAGTAATGGGGGGAACCCCCAAGAGACCCAGTACTTC. Amino acid sequence: CASSNGGNPQETQYF.